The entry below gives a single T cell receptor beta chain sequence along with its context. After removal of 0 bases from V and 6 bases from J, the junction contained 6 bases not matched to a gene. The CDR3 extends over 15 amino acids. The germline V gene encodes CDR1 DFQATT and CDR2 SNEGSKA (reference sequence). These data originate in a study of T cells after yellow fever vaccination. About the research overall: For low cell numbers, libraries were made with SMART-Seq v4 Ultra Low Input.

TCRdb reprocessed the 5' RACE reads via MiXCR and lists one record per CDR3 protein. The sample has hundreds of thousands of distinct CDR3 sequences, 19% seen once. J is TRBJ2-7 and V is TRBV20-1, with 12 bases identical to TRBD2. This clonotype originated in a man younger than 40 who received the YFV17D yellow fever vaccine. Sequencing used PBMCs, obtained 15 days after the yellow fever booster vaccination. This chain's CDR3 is CSARDEGTSGPEQYF. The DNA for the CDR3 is TGCAGTGCTAGAGATGAGGGGACTAGCGGGCCCGAGCAGTACTTC.